Sequencing of this T cell receptor beta chain was carried out in a study of cytomegalovirus exposure and HLA in healthy donors. Study results and limitations: HLA allele associations emerged for around 15,000 TCR beta sequences in a later analysis, at 0.05 false discovery rate.

The CDR3 covers 13 residues. V was shortened by 6 bases and J by 4 bases, with 12 bases between the two germline ends. The V gene's germline CDR1 is MNHNY and CDR2 SVGAGI (reference sequence). With regard to this clone: Antigen: not known.

60 Vbeta and 13 Jbeta primers were used in PCR. The protocol was immunoSEQ multiplex PCR, while the TCRdb copy is restricted to in-frame clones and leaves out a portion. This repertoire includes 200,000 to 250,000 clones. Sequenced: PBMCs. This receptor was obtained from a woman aged 25-40 years in good health and CMV-seropositive. The J gene is TRBJ1-2, the V gene TRBV6-6; perhaps TRBD1 as D (6 bases). CDR3 DNA sequence: TGTGCCAGCAGCCGCAGGGGTCTCTATGGCTACACCTTC. Translating gives CASSRRGLYGYTF.